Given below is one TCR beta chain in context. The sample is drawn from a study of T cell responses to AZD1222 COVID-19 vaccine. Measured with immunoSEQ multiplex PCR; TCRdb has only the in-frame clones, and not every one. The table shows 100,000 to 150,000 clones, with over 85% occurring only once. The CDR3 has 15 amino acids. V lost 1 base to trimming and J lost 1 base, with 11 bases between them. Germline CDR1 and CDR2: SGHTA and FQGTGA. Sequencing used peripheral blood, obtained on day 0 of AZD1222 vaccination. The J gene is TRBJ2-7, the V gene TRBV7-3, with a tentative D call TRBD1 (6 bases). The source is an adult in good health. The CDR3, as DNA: TGTGCCAGCAGCTTAAGTCCGGGACAATCCTACGAGCAGTACTTC. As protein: CASSLSPGQSYEQYF.